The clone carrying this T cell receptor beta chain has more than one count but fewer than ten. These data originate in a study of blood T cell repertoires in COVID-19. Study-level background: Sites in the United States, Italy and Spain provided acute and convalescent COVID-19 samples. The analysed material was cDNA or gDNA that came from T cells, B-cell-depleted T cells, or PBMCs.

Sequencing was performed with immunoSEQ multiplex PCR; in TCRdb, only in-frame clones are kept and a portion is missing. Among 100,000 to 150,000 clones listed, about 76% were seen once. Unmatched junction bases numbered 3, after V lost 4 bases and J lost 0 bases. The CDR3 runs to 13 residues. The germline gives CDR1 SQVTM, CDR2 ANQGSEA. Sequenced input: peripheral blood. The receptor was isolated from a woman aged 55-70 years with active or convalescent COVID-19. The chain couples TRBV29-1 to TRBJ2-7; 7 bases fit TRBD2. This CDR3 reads CSVGGGSSYEQYF. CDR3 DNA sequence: TGCAGCGTTGGGGGGGGAAGCTCCTACGAGCAGTACTTC.